A single sample gave rise to the 10 T cell receptor beta chains below, sequenced in a study of T cells in Graves' hyperthyroidism and ophthalmopathy. Template material for amplifying TCR beta CDR3 regions consisted of RNA transcripts. HTBI primers drove first-round RT-PCR of the TCR CDR3. Each CDR3 protein gets one entry after TCRdb re-called the multiplex PCR reads with MiXCR. The sample has about half a million distinct CDR3 sequences; about 22% are singletons. The sample was blood. Source of these receptors: a woman between 65 and 79 years old with Graves' ophthalmopathy.

The chain employs TRBV6-1 and TRBJ1-6; 10 nucleotides align to TRBD1. This CDR3 spans 15 amino acids. CDR1 is MNHNS and CDR2 is SASEGT in the germline V gene. V was clipped by 7 bases and J by 11 bases; unmatched bases: 11. The CDR3 nucleotides are TGTGCCAGCACCGAGACAGGGGGCAGAAATCCACCCCTCCACTTT. The encoded protein is CASTETGGRNPPLHF.

The V gene is TRBV20-1, the J gene TRBJ1-2; D not resolved. The ends were cut back, 0 bases at V and 3 bases at J, with 8 bases in the middle. The germline V gene has CDR1 DFQATT and CDR2 SNEGSKA (reference sequence). This CDR3 contains 13 residues. The CDR3, as DNA: TGCAGTGCTAGAGAATGGACGGACTATGGCTACACCTTC. Amino acids: CSAREWTDYGYTF.

This clonotype appeared many times. The chain is built from TRBV12-3 or TRBV12-4 and TRBJ2-3; 13 bases align to TRBD2. The junction had 10 bases not matched to a gene; V was cut back by 6 bases and J by 1 base. The CDR3 runs to 18 residues. Written as DNA, the CDR3 is TGTGCCAGCAGATCAAACCTACTAGCGGGAGGGGGCACAGATACGCAGTATTTT. Its protein is CASRSNLLAGGGTDTQYF.

This clonotype was seen repeatedly, ten times or more. This chain uses TRBV6-2 or TRBV6-3 with TRBJ2-1; the D is unclear. The CDR3 length is 12 residues. CDR1 is MNHEY, CDR2 SVGEGT, per germline. Trimming left V 5 bases short and J 9 bases short, with 11 bases between. The CDR3 spells CASSRFYGEQFF. As DNA, the CDR3 is TGTGCCAGCAGTCGCTTCTACGGTGAGCAGTTCTTC.

V is TRBV20-1 and J is TRBJ1-2, with a weak D call TRBD1 (5 bases). The V and J ends lost 0 bases and 8 bases respectively, with 10 bases between them. The CDR3 has 12 amino acids. CDR1 and CDR2 (germline): DFQATT, SNEGSKA (reference sequence). The CDR3 nucleotides read TGCAGTGCTAGAGATCAGGGAAACGGCTACACCTTC. This translates into CSARDQGNGYTF.

This clonotype was detected only a few times. The rearrangement links TRBV18 to TRBJ1-2, with 8 bases aligning to TRBD1. The CDR3 runs to 15 residues. Germline V gene sequence: CDR1 KGHSH, CDR2 LQKENI. Trimming took 5 bases from V and 5 from J; bases not matched to a gene: 10. In nucleotides, the CDR3 is TGTGCCAGCTCAGACATCAGGGGGCGCAATTATGGCTACACCTTC. Residues: CASSDIRGRNYGYTF.

The J gene is TRBJ2-1, the V gene TRBV6-2 or TRBV6-3; TRBD2 matches at 11 bases. From germline, CDR1 is MNHEY and CDR2 SVGEGT. This CDR3 region has 19 residues. The junction had 15 bases not matched to a gene; V was cut back by 2 bases and J by 6 bases. CDR3 region: CASSYPSLAGGQIANEQFF. The CDR3 coding sequence is TGTGCCAGCAGTTACCCGTCGCTAGCGGGAGGACAAATCGCCAATGAGCAGTTCTTC.

This clonotype turned up a few times. This chain joins TRBV5-5 and TRBJ2-1; D is perhaps TRBD1 or TRBD2 (5 bases each). Between the trimmed V and J ends, which lost 5 bases and 4 bases, there was a span of 16 bases. The CDR3 has 15 amino acids. Germline lookup yields CDR1 SGHKS and CDR2 YYEKEE (reference sequence). The CDR3 DNA follows: TGTGCCAGCAGTACCGGGACGAGTTTTTACAATGAGCAGTTCTTC. This sequence encodes CASSTGTSFYNEQFF.

This clonotype was seen a few times. The V gene is TRBV19, the J gene TRBJ2-7; D is unclear. The V end was cut by 5 bases, the J end by 3 bases, with 11 bases between. Germline V lookup: CDR1 LNHDA, CDR2 SQIVND (reference sequence). The CDR3 spans 13 residues. The CDR3 loop is CASSPAGYYEQYF. The CDR3, as DNA: TGTGCCAGTAGTCCGGCAGGATACTACGAGCAGTACTTC.

This clonotype has only a few counts. This rearrangement joins TRBV3-1 to TRBJ1-2; D is undetermined. Germline lookup yields CDR1 LGHDT and CDR2 YNNKEL (reference sequence). The CDR3 consists of 14 residues. V was cut by 4 bases and J by 3 bases, with 12 bases left in between. The CDR3 DNA sequence: TGTGCCAGCAGCCCTCGCCGGGGATACTATGGCTACACCTTC. Protein: CASSPRRGYYGYTF.